The clone carrying this T cell receptor beta chain has more than one count but fewer than ten. Antigen: not known. The data belong to a study of long-term antiretroviral therapy in people with HIV. Whole-study findings and limits: Pre-ART expanded TRB clones stayed dominant throughout, though often decreasing after ART. Following ART, diversity rose but still fell short of transplant donor controls.

They ran version v3.0 of the immunoSEQ assay at survey level. Clones were sequenced by immunoSEQ multiplex PCR, and TCRdb holds only the in-frame ones, with some missing. The table shows around 19,000 clones, with about 81% occurring only once. This material consisted of unsorted PBMCs, taken 0.3 years after starting antiretroviral therapy. The clonotype was recovered from a woman aged 50 to 60 with HIV.

CDR3 sequence reads: CASTPGHGSNQPQHF. The CDR3, as DNA: TGTGCCAGCACTCCGGGACATGGTAGCAATCAGCCCCAGCATTTT. The chain uses TRBV2 and TRBJ1-5; maybe TRBD1 (6 bases). The V end was cut by 7 bases, the J end by 0 bases, with 13 bases between. The germline gives CDR1 SNHLY, CDR2 FYNNEI. The CDR3 has 15 residues.